The clone carrying this T cell receptor (beta chain) was seen once. Antigen: not known. The V gene's germline CDR1 is MDHEN and CDR2 SYDVKM. The trim removed 4 bases at V and 7 bases at J, leaving 8 bases unmatched. This CDR3 is built from 14 residues. This sample was included in a study of T cell responses to AZD1222 COVID-19 vaccine. General study results and limits: Most donors were white British and more were female, and clonal diversity was possibly underestimated. Reports say nearly half of spike-specific TCRs go after unmutated variant regions.

TCRdb's copy holds only in-frame clones and misses some; the assay was immunoSEQ multiplex PCR. Of fewer than 200,000 clones in the sample, around 88% were seen once. This TCR was sampled from an adult in good health. The sequenced sample was peripheral blood, obtained on day 0 of AZD1222 vaccination. The chain is built from TRBV28 and TRBJ1-2; 8 nucleotides match TRBD1. The CDR3 DNA is TGTGCCAGCAGTTCCGGACAGGGTTCGCGTGGCTACACCTTC. Protein: CASSSGQGSRGYTF.